The 24 T cell receptor beta chains below come from one sample, sequenced in a study of blood T cell repertoires in COVID-19 (TCRdb year 2020). Receptor amplification or capture employed the immunoSEQ multiplex PCR assay. Held by TCRdb, this immuneACCESS table contains in-frame sequences only and omits some clones. Under half of the omission traces to an unresolved V gene where checked; the cause of the rest is unknown. This sample has about 140,000 clones in its table, and 84% of those were observed once. In total, the top ten clones hold just under 9% of the sample. Sample: peripheral blood. The receptor source for this set is a woman aged 80 or older in a cohort sampled during active or convalescent COVID-19.

V and J are TRBV9 and TRBJ2-3; D perhaps matches TRBD2 (6 bases). This CDR3 is built from 16 residues. Germline V CDR1 and CDR2: SGDLS, YYNGEE. The germline V and J ends were trimmed by 4 bases and 2 bases, with 17 bases remaining between them. CDR3 amino acids: CASSPGRSGFTDTQYF. Here the CDR3 DNA reads TGTGCCAGCAGCCCGGGGAGGTCAGGGTTCACAGATACGCAGTATTTT.

The genes are TRBV7-2 and TRBJ1-2; 8 bases align to TRBD1. This CDR3 spans 17 amino acids. Trimming removed 1 base from V and 8 bases from J; junction bases left unmatched: 15. Looked up from germline, CDR1 is SGHTA and CDR2 is FQGNSA. In nucleotides, the CDR3 is TGTGCCAGCAGCTTAGATTCCGCAGGGGGCTTCAATACGGGCTACACCTTC. Translated: CASSLDSAGGFNTGYTF.

The rearrangement uses TRBV11-3 and TRBJ2-5; 14 nucleotides line up with TRBD2. Losses at the gene ends were 5 bases for V and 7 bases for J; bases not matched to a gene: 3. The CDR3 is made up of 14 amino acids. Germline CDR1 is SGHNT and CDR2 is YENEEA. The CDR3 sequence: CASSPGLAGGTQYF. Written as DNA, the CDR3 is TGTGCCAGCAGCCCCGGACTAGCGGGGGGGACCCAGTACTTC.

The chain links TRBV11-2 to TRBJ1-3; 10 bases are shared with TRBD1. The CDR3 has 14 amino acids. Germline CDR1 and CDR2: SGHAT and FQNNGV. J was trimmed by 4 bases and V by 7 bases; bases with no gene match: 4. The CDR3 is CASKPGQGGNTIYF. The CDR3, as DNA: TGTGCCAGCAAACCGGGACAGGGGGGAAACACCATATATTTT.

The genes are TRBV5-1 and TRBJ1-3, with 7 bases that match TRBD1. The J segment lost 2 bases and the V segment lost 5 bases, leaving 4 bases of the junction unmatched. This CDR3 has 14 amino acids. Germline V lookup: CDR1 SGHRS, CDR2 YFSETQ. As DNA, the CDR3 is TGCGCCAGCAGACAGGGGCAAGCTGGAAACACCATATATTTT. It encodes CASRQGQAGNTIYF.

The chain recombines TRBV11-2 with TRBJ1-3; TRBD1 matches at 8 bases. Germline V CDR1 and CDR2: SGHAT, FQNNGV. J gave up 2 bases and V 4 bases, and 4 bases lay outside the gene matches. The CDR3 length is 15 residues. The CDR3 sequence is CASSYYRGTGNTIYF. The CDR3 coding sequence is TGTGCCAGCAGCTATTACAGGGGGACTGGAAACACCATATATTTT.

The V and J genes are TRBV11-1 and TRBJ2-3; D unclear. V dropped 5 bases and J dropped 6 bases, with 9 bases sitting between them. CDR3 size: 12 residues. The germline V gene has CDR1 SGHAT and CDR2 FQDESV (reference sequence). CDR3 in amino acids: CASSPYRDTQYF. The CDR3 bases are TGTGCCAGCAGCCCCTACCGGGATACGCAGTATTTT. The full variable domain, its missing parts supplied by reference TRBV11-1 and TRBJ2-3, is EAEVAQSPRYKITEKSQAVAFWCDPISGHATLYWYRQILGQGPELLVQFQDESVVDDSQLPKDRFSAERLKGVDSTLKIQPAELGDSAMYLCASSPYRDTQYFGPGTRLTVL.

The chain has TRBV15 and TRBJ1-2; TRBD1 is a possible D gene (6 bases). CDR3 length: 15 residues. The V end was cut by 0 bases, the J end by 4 bases, with 12 bases between. CDR1 is LNHNV and CDR2 is YYDKDF in the germline V gene (reference sequence). The CDR3 reads CATSRERGSGYGYTF. CDR3 nucleotides: TGTGCCACCAGCAGAGAGAGGGGGAGCGGCTATGGCTACACCTTC.

The chain uses TRBV2 and TRBJ2-4, with D possibly TRBD1 on 6 matching bases. Trimming cost V 5 bases and J 7 bases, with 15 bases left between them. CDR1 is SNHLY, CDR2 FYNNEI, per germline. There are 14 residues in the CDR3. CDR3 coding DNA: TGTGCCAGCAGTTTGCCAGGGGCCACTAACATTCAGTACTTC. Translating it yields CASSLPGATNIQYF.

The chain uses TRBV19 and TRBJ2-4; D gene unclear. Germline CDR1 is LNHDA and CDR2 is SQIVND (reference sequence). The V gene lost 5 bases and the J gene lost 0 bases, with 5 bases spanning the gap. This CDR3 has 13 amino acids. CDR3 loop: CASSLGAKNIQYF. The DNA of the CDR3 is TGTGCCAGTAGTCTCGGAGCCAAAAACATTCAGTACTTC.

The chain is built from TRBV6-5 and TRBJ1-1, with D possibly being TRBD1 (6 bases). Per the germline V gene, CDR1 is MNHEY and CDR2 is SVGAGI. This CDR3 contains 12 residues. V was pared by 10 bases and J by 2 bases, with 11 bases between. CDR3 loop: CATGQSNTEAFF. The CDR3 DNA sequence: TGTGCCACCGGACAGTCAAACACTGAAGCTTTCTTT.

As DNA, the CDR3 is TGTGCCAGCAGCCAAGGGCTACGGGGGGCCGACGAGCAGTACTTC. Encoded protein: CASSQGLRGADEQYF. This sequence joins TRBV3-1 (or the pseudogene TRBV3-2) and TRBJ2-7; D is possibly TRBD2 (7 bases). Trimming pared 1 base from V and 5 bases from J, leaving 15 bases between. Germline loops: CDR1 LGHDT, CDR2 YNNKEL (reference sequence). There are 15 residues in the CDR3.

CDR3 amino acids: CASSLAALAGGTDTQYF. The CDR3 DNA follows: TGTGCCAGCAGCTTGGCCGCTCTAGCGGGGGGCACAGATACGCAGTATTTT. This chain joins TRBV5-8 and TRBJ2-3; 10 bases agree with TRBD2. CDR1 is SGHTS and CDR2 is YDEGEE in the germline V gene. This CDR3 contains 17 residues. The J segment lost 1 base and the V segment lost 0 bases, leaving 5 bases of the junction unmatched.

The chain couples TRBV7-2 to TRBJ2-3; 10 nucleotides match TRBD2. The V and J ends lost 1 base and 2 bases, in that order; junction bases with no gene match: 6. Germline V CDR1 and CDR2: SGHTA, FQGNSA. CDR3 length: 17 residues. The CDR3 reads CASSLDQRGGYTDTQYF. Written as DNA, the CDR3 is TGTGCCAGCAGCTTAGATCAGCGGGGGGGGTACACAGATACGCAGTATTTT. The variable domain in full, with the rest retrieved from reference TRBV7-2 and TRBJ2-3, is GAGVSQSPSNKVTEKGKDVELRCDPISGHTALYWYRQSLGQGLEFLIYFQGNSAPDKSGLPSDRFSAERTGGSVSTLTIQRTQQEDSAVYLCASSLDQRGGYTDTQYFGPGTRLTVL.

The chain is built from TRBV3-1 (or the pseudogene TRBV3-2) and TRBJ2-5; TRBD2 agrees at 7 bases. With 3 bases clipped from V and 2 bases from J, the junction kept 3 bases outside the gene matches. CDR1 is LGHDT and CDR2 is YNNKEL in the germline V gene (reference sequence). The CDR3 covers 14 residues. The CDR3: CASSHLAEQETQYF. The DNA of the CDR3 is TGTGCCAGCAGCCACCTAGCGGAGCAAGAGACCCAGTACTTC.

This clone was observed a single time. The chain has TRBV11-2 and TRBJ1-6, with D possibly being TRBD1 (5 bases). The CDR3 has 15 residues. Trimming shortened V by 6 bases and J by 5 bases, and 14 bases separated the two germline ends. CDR1 is SGHAT and CDR2 is FQNNGV in the germline V gene. DNA of the CDR3: TGTGCCAGCAGAATTGCGGGGGTCCATAATTCACCCCTCCACTTT. It is translated as CASRIAGVHNSPLHF.

The rearrangement joins TRBV23-1 to TRBJ2-7; D is uncertain. TRBV23-1 is designated an ORF whose function remains uncertain. V was trimmed by 2 bases and J by 0 bases, leaving 17 bases between them. This CDR3 region has 17 residues. Here the CDR3 DNA reads TGCGCCAGCAGTCAAAGGTCCGGCCCGCGGAGCTCCTACGAGCAGTACTTC. Translation: CASSQRSGPRSSYEQYF.

This sequence joins TRBV3-1 (or the pseudogene TRBV3-2) and TRBJ2-5, with 7 positions matching TRBD2. This CDR3 spans 14 amino acids. Germline assignment: CDR1 LGHDT and CDR2 YNNKEL (reference sequence). V shed 6 bases and J 5 bases; nucleotides not matched to a gene: 9. The CDR3 loop reads CASRESGIRETQYF. In DNA, the CDR3 is TGTGCCAGCAGAGAAAGCGGGATTCGCGAGACCCAGTACTTC.

The chain carries TRBV11-3 and TRBJ2-7; 10 nucleotides agree with TRBD1. With V trimmed by 1 base and J by 2 bases, 2 bases remained unmatched. Germline values: CDR1 SGHNT, CDR2 YENEEA. The CDR3 is 15 amino acids. CDR3: CASSLGGTGAYEQYF. DNA of the CDR3: TGTGCCAGCAGCTTAGGGGGGACAGGGGCCTACGAGCAGTACTTC.

In this sample, this clone turned up a few times. The chain is built from TRBV5-4 and TRBJ1-2; 7 positions match TRBD1. CDR3 size: 12 residues. CDR1 and CDR2 (germline): SGHNT, YYREEE (reference sequence). The trim removed 3 bases at V and 6 bases at J, leaving 2 bases unmatched. The CDR3 reads CASSSTGDGYTF. The CDR3 bases are TGTGCCAGCAGCTCTACAGGGGATGGCTACACCTTC.

V is TRBV3-1 (or the pseudogene TRBV3-2) and J is TRBJ1-1; tentatively, D is TRBD1 (5 bases). Per the germline V gene, CDR1 is LGHDT and CDR2 is YNNKEL (reference sequence). Trimming stripped 3 bases from V and 2 bases from J, with 7 bases between. The CDR3 contains 13 residues. CDR3 sequence reads: CASSHRVNTEAFF. The CDR3 region has the DNA TGTGCCAGCAGCCACAGGGTCAACACTGAAGCTTTCTTT.

This clone has more than one count but fewer than ten. The chain uses TRBV23-1 and TRBJ1-3; D unclear. TRBV23-1 is placed among ORFs of uncertain function. Trimming took 4 bases from V and 2 from J, leaving 9 bases between them. The CDR3 runs 14 residues. The CDR3 DNA reads as TGCGCCAGCAGTCGGCGGGGAACTGGAAACACCATATATTTT. Translation gives CASSRRGTGNTIYF.

This chain links TRBV7-9 with TRBJ2-7; weak D call: TRBD2 (6 bases). V was trimmed by 1 base and J by 3 bases, leaving 7 bases between them. In germline, CDR1 is SEHNR, CDR2 FQNEAQ (reference sequence). The CDR3 has 13 residues. The CDR3: CASSLGLDYEQYF. The CDR3, as DNA: TGTGCCAGCAGCTTAGGACTAGACTACGAGCAGTACTTC.

This clone was seen once. CDR3 in amino acids: CASSVIAGLYNEQFF. In DNA form, the CDR3 reads TGTGCCAGCAGCGTAATAGCGGGACTCTACAATGAGCAGTTCTTC. The genes are TRBV9 and TRBJ2-1, with 8 positions matching TRBD2. V shed 1 base, J shed 3 bases, and the junction held 3 bases outside the gene matches. The CDR3 is 15 amino acids. CDR1 and CDR2 from the germline V gene are SGDLS and YYNGEE.